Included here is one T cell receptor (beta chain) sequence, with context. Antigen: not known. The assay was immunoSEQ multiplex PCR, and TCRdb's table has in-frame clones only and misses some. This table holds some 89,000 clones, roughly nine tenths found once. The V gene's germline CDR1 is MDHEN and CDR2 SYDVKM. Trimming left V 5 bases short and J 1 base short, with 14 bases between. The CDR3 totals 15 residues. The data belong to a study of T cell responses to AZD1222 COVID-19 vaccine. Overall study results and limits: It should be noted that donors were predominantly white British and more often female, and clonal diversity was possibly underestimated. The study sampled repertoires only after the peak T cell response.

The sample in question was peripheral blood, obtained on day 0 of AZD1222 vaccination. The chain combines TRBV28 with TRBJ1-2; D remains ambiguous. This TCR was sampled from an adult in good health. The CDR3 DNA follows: TGTGCCAGCAGTGGAGCGGGTTCCCTTAACTATGGCTACACCTTC. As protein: CASSGAGSLNYGYTF.